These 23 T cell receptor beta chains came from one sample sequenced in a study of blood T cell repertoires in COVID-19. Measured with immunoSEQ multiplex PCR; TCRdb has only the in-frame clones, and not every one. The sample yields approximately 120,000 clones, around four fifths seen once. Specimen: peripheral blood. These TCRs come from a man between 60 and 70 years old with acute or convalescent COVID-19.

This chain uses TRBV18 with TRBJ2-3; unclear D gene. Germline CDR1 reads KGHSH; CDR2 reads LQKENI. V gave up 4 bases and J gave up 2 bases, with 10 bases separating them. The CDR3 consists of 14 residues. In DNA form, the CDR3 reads TGTGCCAGCTCACGGCGGTTGAACACAGATACGCAGTATTTT. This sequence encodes CASSRRLNTDTQYF.

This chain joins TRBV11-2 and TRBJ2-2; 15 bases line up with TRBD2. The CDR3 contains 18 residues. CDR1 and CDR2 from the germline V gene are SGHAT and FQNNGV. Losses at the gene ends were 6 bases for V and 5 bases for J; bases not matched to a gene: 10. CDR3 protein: CASRSTGLAGGRTGELFF. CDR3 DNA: TGTGCCAGCAGGTCGACGGGACTAGCGGGGGGAAGGACCGGGGAGCTGTTTTTT.

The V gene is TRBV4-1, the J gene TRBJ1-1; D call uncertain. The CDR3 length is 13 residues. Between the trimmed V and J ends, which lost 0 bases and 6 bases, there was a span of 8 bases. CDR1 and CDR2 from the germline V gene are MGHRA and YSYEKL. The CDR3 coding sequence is TGCGCCAGCAGCCAAGAGAGACTATCTGAAGCTTTCTTT. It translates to CASSQERLSEAFF.

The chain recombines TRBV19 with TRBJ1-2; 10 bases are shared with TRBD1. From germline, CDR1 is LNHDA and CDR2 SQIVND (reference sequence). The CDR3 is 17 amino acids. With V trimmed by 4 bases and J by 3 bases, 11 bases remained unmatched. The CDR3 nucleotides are TGTGCCAGTAGTAGTGTGGGGGGACAGGGGTCGGACTATGGCTACACCTTC. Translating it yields CASSSVGGQGSDYGYTF.

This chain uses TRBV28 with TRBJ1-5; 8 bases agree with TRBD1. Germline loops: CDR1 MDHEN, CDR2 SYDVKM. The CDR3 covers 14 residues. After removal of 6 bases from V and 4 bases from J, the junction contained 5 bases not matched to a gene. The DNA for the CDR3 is TGTGCCAGCAGGCCTCAGGGGGCGAATCAGCCCCAGCATTTT. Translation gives CASRPQGANQPQHF.

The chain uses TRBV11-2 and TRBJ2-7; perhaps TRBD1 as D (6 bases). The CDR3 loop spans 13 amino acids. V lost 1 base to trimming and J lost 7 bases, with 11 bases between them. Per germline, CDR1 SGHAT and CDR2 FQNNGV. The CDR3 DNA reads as TGTGCCAGCAGCTTAGGAATCAGGGGAGAGCAGTACTTC. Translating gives CASSLGIRGEQYF.

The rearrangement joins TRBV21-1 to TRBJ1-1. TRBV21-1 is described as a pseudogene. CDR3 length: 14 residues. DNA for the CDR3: TGTGCCAGCAGCAAAGATGGGGGGTGCACTGAAGCTTTCTTT. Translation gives CASSKDGGCTEAFF.

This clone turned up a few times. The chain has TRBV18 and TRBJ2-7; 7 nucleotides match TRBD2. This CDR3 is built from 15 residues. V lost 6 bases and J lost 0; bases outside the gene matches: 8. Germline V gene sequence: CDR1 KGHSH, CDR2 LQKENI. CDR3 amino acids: CASSKTGLSSYEQYF. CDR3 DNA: TGTGCCAGCTCTAAGACGGGACTAAGCTCCTACGAGCAGTACTTC.

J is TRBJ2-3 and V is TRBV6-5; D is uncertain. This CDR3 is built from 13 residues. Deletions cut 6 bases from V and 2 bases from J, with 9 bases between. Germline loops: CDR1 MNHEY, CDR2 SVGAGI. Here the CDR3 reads CASRTPLTDTQYF. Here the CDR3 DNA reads TGTGCCAGCAGGACACCCCTCACAGATACGCAGTATTTT.

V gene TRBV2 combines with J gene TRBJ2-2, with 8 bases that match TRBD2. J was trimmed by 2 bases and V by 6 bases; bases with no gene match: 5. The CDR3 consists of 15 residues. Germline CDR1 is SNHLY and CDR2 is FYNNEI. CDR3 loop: CASSPAGVNTGELFF. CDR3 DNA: TGTGCCAGCAGCCCAGCGGGGGTTAACACCGGGGAGCTGTTTTTT. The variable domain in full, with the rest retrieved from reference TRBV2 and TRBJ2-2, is EPEVTQTPSHQVTQMGQEVILRCVPISNHLYFYWYRQILGQKVEFLVSFYNNEISEKSEIFDDQFSVERPDGSNFTLKIRSTKLEDSAMYFCASSPAGVNTGELFFGEGSRLTVL.

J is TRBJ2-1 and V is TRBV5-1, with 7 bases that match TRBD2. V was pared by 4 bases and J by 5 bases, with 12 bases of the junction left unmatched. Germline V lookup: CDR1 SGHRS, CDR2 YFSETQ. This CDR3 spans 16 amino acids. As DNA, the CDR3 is TGCGCCAGCAGCAAACACGAGACGCGGGGGAACAATGAGCAGTTCTTC. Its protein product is CASSKHETRGNNEQFF.

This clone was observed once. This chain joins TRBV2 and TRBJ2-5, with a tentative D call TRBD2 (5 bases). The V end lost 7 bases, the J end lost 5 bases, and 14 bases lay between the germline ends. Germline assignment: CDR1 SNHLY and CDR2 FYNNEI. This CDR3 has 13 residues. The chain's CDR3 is CASTSLAYETQYF. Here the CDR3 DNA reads TGTGCCAGCACCTCGTTAGCGTACGAGACCCAGTACTTC.

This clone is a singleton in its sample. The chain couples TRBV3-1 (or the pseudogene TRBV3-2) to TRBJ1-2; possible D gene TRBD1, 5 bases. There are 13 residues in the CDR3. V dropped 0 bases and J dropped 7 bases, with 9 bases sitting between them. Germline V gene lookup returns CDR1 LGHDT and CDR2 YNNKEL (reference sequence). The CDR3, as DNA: TGTGCCAGCAGCCAAGAGGAGACAGTTGGCTACACCTTC. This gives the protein CASSQEETVGYTF.

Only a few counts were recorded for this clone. In nucleotides, the CDR3 is TGTGCCAGCAGGCGGGGACAGGGGAATGGCTACACCTTC. Its translation: CASRRGQGNGYTF. This chain joins TRBV27 and TRBJ1-2, with 10 bases lining up with TRBD1. Losses at the gene ends were 6 bases for V and 6 bases for J; bases not matched to a gene: 4. This CDR3 contains 13 residues. Germline V gene data show CDR1 as MNHEY and CDR2 as SMNVEV (reference sequence).

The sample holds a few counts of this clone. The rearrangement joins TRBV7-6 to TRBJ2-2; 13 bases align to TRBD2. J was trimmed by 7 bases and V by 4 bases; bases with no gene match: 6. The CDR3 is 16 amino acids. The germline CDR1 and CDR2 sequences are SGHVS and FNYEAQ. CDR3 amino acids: CASSWTSGSGGGELFF. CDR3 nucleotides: TGTGCCAGCAGCTGGACTAGCGGGAGTGGAGGCGGGGAGCTGTTTTTT.

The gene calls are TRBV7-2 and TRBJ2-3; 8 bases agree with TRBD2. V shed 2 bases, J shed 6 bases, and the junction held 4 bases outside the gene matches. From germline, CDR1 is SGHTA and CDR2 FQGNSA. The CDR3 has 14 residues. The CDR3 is CASSLSGRWDTQYF. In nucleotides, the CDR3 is TGTGCCAGCAGCTTAAGCGGGAGATGGGATACGCAGTATTTT.

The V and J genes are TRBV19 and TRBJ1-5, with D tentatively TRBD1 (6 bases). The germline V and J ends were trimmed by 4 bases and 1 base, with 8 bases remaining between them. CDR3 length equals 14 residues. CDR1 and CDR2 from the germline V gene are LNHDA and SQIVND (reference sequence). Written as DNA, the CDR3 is TGTGCCAGTAGTAGACAGGCAAGCAATCAGCCCCAGCATTTT. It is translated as CASSRQASNQPQHF. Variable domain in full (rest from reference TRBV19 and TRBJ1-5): DGGITQSPKYLFRKEGQNVTLSCEQNLNHDAMYWYRQDPGQGLRLIYYSQIVNDFQKGDIAEGYSVSREKKESFPLTVTSAQKNPTAFYLCASSRQASNQPQHFGDGTRLSIL.

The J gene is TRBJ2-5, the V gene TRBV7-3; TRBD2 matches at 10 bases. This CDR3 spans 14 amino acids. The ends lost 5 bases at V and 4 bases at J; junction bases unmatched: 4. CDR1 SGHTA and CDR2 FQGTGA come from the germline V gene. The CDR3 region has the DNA TGTGCCAGCAGCGTAGCGGGGGGTCGAGAGACCCAGTACTTC. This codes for CASSVAGGRETQYF.

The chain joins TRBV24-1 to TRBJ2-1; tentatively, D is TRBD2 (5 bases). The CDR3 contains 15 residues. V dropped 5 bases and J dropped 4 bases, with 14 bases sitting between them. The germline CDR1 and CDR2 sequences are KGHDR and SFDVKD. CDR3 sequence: CATSGQAATYNEQFF. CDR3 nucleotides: TGTGCCACCAGTGGTCAAGCGGCGACGTACAATGAGCAGTTCTTC.

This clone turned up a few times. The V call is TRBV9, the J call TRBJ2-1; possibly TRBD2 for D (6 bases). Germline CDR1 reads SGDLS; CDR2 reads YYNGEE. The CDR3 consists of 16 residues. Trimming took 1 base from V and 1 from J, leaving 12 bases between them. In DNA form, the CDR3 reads TGTGCCAGCAGCGTATCAGGGAGCGGGTCCTACAATGAGCAGTTCTTC. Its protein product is CASSVSGSGSYNEQFF. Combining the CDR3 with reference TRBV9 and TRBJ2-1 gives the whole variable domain DSGVTQTPKHLITATGQRVTLRCSPRSGDLSVYWYQQSLDQGLQFLIQYYNGEERAKGNILERFSAQQFPDLHSELNLSSLELGDSALYFCASSVSGSGSYNEQFFGPGTRLTVL.

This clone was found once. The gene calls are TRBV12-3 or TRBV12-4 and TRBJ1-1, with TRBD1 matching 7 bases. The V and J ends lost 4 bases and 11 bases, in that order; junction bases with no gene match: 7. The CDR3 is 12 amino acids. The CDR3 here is CASSSDRFRAFF. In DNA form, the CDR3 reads TGTGCCAGCAGTTCGGACAGGTTCAGGGCTTTCTTT.

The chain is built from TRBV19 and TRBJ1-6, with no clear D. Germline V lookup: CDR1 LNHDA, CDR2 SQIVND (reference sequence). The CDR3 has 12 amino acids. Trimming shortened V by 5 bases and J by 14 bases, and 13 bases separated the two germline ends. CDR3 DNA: TGTGCCAGTAGTGCGGCGGGTCGGGCCCTCCACTTT. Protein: CASSAAGRALHF.

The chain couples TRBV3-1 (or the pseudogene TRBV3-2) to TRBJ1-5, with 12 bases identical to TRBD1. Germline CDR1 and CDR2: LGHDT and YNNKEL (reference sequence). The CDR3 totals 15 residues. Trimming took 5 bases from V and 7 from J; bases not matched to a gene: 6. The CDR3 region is CASSSGTGGWQPQHF. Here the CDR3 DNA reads TGTGCCAGCAGCAGCGGGACAGGGGGCTGGCAGCCCCAGCATTTT.